The 18 T cell receptor beta chains below were found in one sample sequenced in a study of shared clonotypes between healthy human individuals. Libraries were prepared by immunoSEQ multiplex PCR; TCRdb keeps only in-frame clonotypes and omits some of them. The sample gives about 1.4 million clones, about 96% of which show up once; over 1% is in the top ten. The source material was naive CD4+ T cells sorted from blood. Subset specified: CD45RA+ positively selected. These receptors were obtained from a man in his thirties or forties in good health.

The rearrangement uses TRBV7-9 and TRBJ2-3, with TRBD2 identical over 10 bases. Trimming cost V 4 bases and J 0 bases; bases outside gene matches: 4. CDR1 is SEHNR, CDR2 FQNEAQ, per germline (reference sequence). This CDR3 comprises 16 residues. CDR3 sequence (DNA): TGTGCCAGCAGCTCTGGACTAGCGGCTAGCACAGATACGCAGTATTTT. Residues: CASSSGLAASTDTQYF.

The rearrangement uses TRBV29-1 and TRBJ2-7; the match to TRBD2 covers 9 bases. The junction had 2 bases not matched to a gene; V was cut back by 4 bases and J by 7 bases. The CDR3 extends over 11 amino acids. Germline CDR1 SQVTM, CDR2 ANQGSEA. For the CDR3, the DNA is TGCAGCGTTGGACTAGCGGAGGAGCAGTACTTC. It encodes CSVGLAEEQYF.

The V gene is TRBV4-3, the J gene TRBJ2-1; D tentatively fits TRBD1 or TRBD2 (6 bases each). The CDR3 loop spans 17 amino acids. The germline V gene has CDR1 LGHNA and CDR2 YSLEER. V was clipped by 3 bases and J by 0 bases, with 15 bases between them. CDR3 nucleotides: TGCGCCAGCAGCCAGGGGGCACAAGCGGGCTCCTACAATGAGCAGTTCTTC. This gives the protein CASSQGAQAGSYNEQFF.

The sample holds one count of this clone. The chain uses TRBV6-6 and TRBJ2-1, with D perhaps matching TRBD1 (7 bases). Germline V gives CDR1 MNHNY, CDR2 SVGAGI (reference sequence). The CDR3 is made up of 14 amino acids. V was cut by 6 bases and J by 3 bases, with 12 bases left in between. CDR3 loop: CASRGGQLYNEQFF. The CDR3 DNA is TGTGCCAGCAGGGGGGGACAGCTCTACAATGAGCAGTTCTTC.

As for this clone: The same CDR3 is also encoded by other DNA sequences in this sample. The CDR3 protein is CASSPLAYEQYF. CDR3 DNA: TGTGCCAGCTCACCACTCGCCTACGAGCAGTACTTC. The V call is TRBV18, the J call TRBJ2-7; D gene unclear. The CDR3 is made up of 12 amino acids. Germline assignment: CDR1 KGHSH and CDR2 LQKENI. Trimming took 1 base from V and 2 from J, leaving 3 bases between them.

This clone was picked up one time. This chain uses TRBV29-1 with TRBJ2-1; 7 positions match TRBD1. Germline CDR1 reads SQVTM; CDR2 reads ANQGSEA. V was pared by 6 bases and J by 6 bases, with 8 bases of the junction left unmatched. The CDR3 has 13 amino acids. The DNA for the CDR3 is TGCAGCGTCATGACAGGGAAAAGCAATGAGCAGTTCTTC. Translated: CSVMTGKSNEQFF.

In this sample, this clone turned up a few times. V is TRBV5-1 and J is TRBJ2-7; tentatively, D is TRBD1 (6 bases). V was pared by 0 bases and J by 4 bases, with 8 bases between. The germline V gene encodes CDR1 SGHRS and CDR2 YFSETQ. The length of the CDR3 is 13 residues. CDR3 sequence: CASSLEQGYEQYF. The CDR3 nucleotides are TGCGCCAGCAGCTTGGAACAGGGTTACGAGCAGTACTTC.

This chain links TRBV7-8 with TRBJ1-4; no definite D call. CDR1 is SGHVS, CDR2 FQNEAQ, per germline. The CDR3 has 14 amino acids. Trimming shortened V by 5 bases and J by 6 bases, and 13 bases separated the two germline ends. The CDR3 region has the DNA TGTGCCAGCAGCATTAGACGAGCCCATGAAAAACTGTTTTTT. This sequence encodes CASSIRRAHEKLFF. Full variable domain (outside the CDR3, taken from reference TRBV7-8 and TRBJ1-4): GAGVSQSPRYKVAKRGQDVALRCDPISGHVSLFWYQQALGQGPEFLTYFQNEAQLDKSGLPSDRFFAERPEGSVSTLKIQRTQQEDSAVYLCASSIRRAHEKLFFGSGTQLSVL.

This chain joins TRBV10-3 and TRBJ2-1; 8 positions agree with TRBD2. Germline lookup yields CDR1 ENHRY and CDR2 SYGVKD. The CDR3 runs to 15 residues. Losses at the gene ends were 6 bases for V and 7 bases for J; bases not matched to a gene: 11. The CDR3 is CAIRTSEVQWNEQFF. CDR3 nucleotide sequence: TGTGCCATCAGGACTAGCGAGGTTCAGTGGAATGAGCAGTTCTTC.

This chain links TRBV19 with TRBJ1-2; TRBD1 matches at 9 bases. Per germline, CDR1 LNHDA and CDR2 SQIVND (reference sequence). The CDR3 sequence is 12 residues long. The V and J ends lost 7 bases and 8 bases, in that order; junction bases with no gene match: 5. The CDR3 sequence is CASTRTGAGYTF. DNA for the CDR3: TGTGCCAGTACCCGGACAGGGGCCGGCTACACCTTC.

This clone occurred once. This chain links TRBV7-2 with TRBJ2-4; TRBD2 matches at 8 bases. Germline V gene data show CDR1 as SGHTA and CDR2 as FQGNSA. This CDR3 has 16 amino acids. Losses at the gene ends were 1 base for V and 0 bases for J; bases not matched to a gene: 2. As DNA, the CDR3 is TGTGCCAGCAGCTTAGAAAGCGGGAGAGCCAAAAACATTCAGTACTTC. Amino acids: CASSLESGRAKNIQYF.

This chain links TRBV10-3 with TRBJ2-7; TRBD2 aligns across 9 bases. The length of the CDR3 is 14 residues. CDR1 is ENHRY, CDR2 SYGVKD, per germline. The trim removed 2 bases at V and 2 bases at J, leaving 1 base unmatched. The chain's CDR3 is CAISEKREAYEQYF. The CDR3 DNA follows: TGTGCCATCAGTGAGAAGCGGGAGGCCTACGAGCAGTACTTC.

V usage is TRBV6-5 and J usage is TRBJ1-5; D is unclear. Trimming shortened V by 7 bases and J by 4 bases, and 17 bases separated the two germline ends. The CDR3 length is 15 residues. Germline CDR1 reads MNHEY; CDR2 reads SVGAGI. This CDR3 is CASKAGQGSNQPQHF. In DNA form, the CDR3 reads TGTGCCAGCAAAGCCGGGCAAGGTTCAAATCAGCCCCAGCATTTT.

The rearrangement joins TRBV6-5 to TRBJ1-2, with a tentative D call TRBD1 (6 bases). Germline loops: CDR1 MNHEY, CDR2 SVGAGI. The CDR3 is 14 amino acids. Trimming took 6 bases from V and 3 from J, leaving 14 bases between them. CDR3 protein: CASRSGGADYGYTF. The CDR3 region has the DNA TGTGCCAGCAGGAGCGGGGGGGCTGACTATGGCTACACCTTC.

V gene TRBV7-2 combines with J gene TRBJ2-3; D gene uncertain. V was pared by 7 bases and J by 0 bases, with 8 bases between. CDR1 is SGHTA and CDR2 is FQGNSA in the germline V gene. CDR3 length: 13 amino acids. The CDR3 loop is CASTEESTDTQYF. Here the CDR3 DNA reads TGTGCCAGCACCGAAGAGAGCACAGATACGCAGTATTTT.

The chain links TRBV19 to TRBJ1-5, with a weak D call TRBD1 (5 bases). Per the germline V gene, CDR1 is LNHDA and CDR2 is SQIVND (reference sequence). The germline V and J ends were trimmed by 6 bases and 7 bases, with 13 bases remaining between them. The CDR3 has 13 amino acids. The chain's CDR3 is CASSPGTRQPQHF. CDR3 coding DNA: TGTGCCAGTAGCCCCGGGACCCGCCAGCCCCAGCATTTT.

The V and J genes are TRBV5-4 and TRBJ1-2; D perhaps matches TRBD1 (6 bases). Looked up from germline, CDR1 is SGHNT and CDR2 is YYREEE (reference sequence). This CDR3 has 15 amino acids. Between the trimmed V and J ends, which lost 2 bases and 4 bases, there was a span of 15 bases. Here the CDR3 reads CASSLGGYPLYGYTF. DNA for the CDR3: TGTGCCAGCAGCTTAGGGGGTTATCCCCTCTATGGCTACACCTTC.

V usage is TRBV2 and J usage is TRBJ1-1; D may be TRBD1 (6 bases). V lost 10 bases and J 2 bases, leaving 14 bases between the germline ends. The CDR3 has 13 amino acids. Germline V CDR1 and CDR2: SNHLY, FYNNEI. CDR3 sequence reads: CATRTADNTEAFF. The CDR3 region has the DNA TGTGCCACCAGGACAGCTGATAACACTGAAGCTTTCTTT.